The present T cell receptor (beta chain) was sequenced within a study of blood T cell repertoires in COVID-19. Study as a whole: COVID-19 samples from acute and convalescent phases originated in the United States, Italy and Spain.

J lost 0 bases, V lost 5 bases, and 3 bases had no gene match. The CDR3 is made up of 16 amino acids. Germline-derived CDR1 and CDR2 are MNHEY and SMNVEV (reference sequence). Seattle enrolled patients during active infection and tracked them longitudinally. Measured with immunoSEQ multiplex PCR; TCRdb has only the in-frame clones, and not every one. The table records over 250,000 clones, roughly 84% of them present only once. The TCR originated in a human donor with COVID-19, enrolled during active disease. The donor label of this sample is uncertain. Sequenced: peripheral blood. V is TRBV27 and J is TRBJ1-4, with 10 bases identical to TRBD1. CDR3 bases: TGTGCCAGCAGTCGGGACAGGGGCGCAACTAATGAAAAACTGTTTTTT. This encodes CASSRDRGATNEKLFF.